This entry lists 2 T cell receptor beta chains sequenced from one sample in a study of blood T cell repertoires in COVID-19. Sequenced by immunoSEQ multiplex PCR; TCRdb stores in-frame clones only, minus some. The sample consists of more than 65,000 clones, about four fifths of them appearing once. Material for sequencing was peripheral blood. The source of these receptors is a human donor in a cohort sampled during active COVID-19.

This clone was seen a single time. Distinct nucleotide sequences in the sample also encode this CDR3. The chain employs TRBV5-1 and TRBJ2-7; 8 nucleotides agree with TRBD1. The ends lost 0 bases at V and 2 bases at J; junction bases unmatched: 4. This CDR3 is built from 15 residues. Germline loops: CDR1 SGHRS, CDR2 YFSETQ. The CDR3 sequence: CASSLGRTGTYEQYF. CDR3 DNA: TGCGCCAGCAGCTTGGGTAGGACAGGGACCTACGAGCAGTACTTC.

The chain joins TRBV14 to TRBJ2-1; weak D call: TRBD1 (6 bases). CDR1 and CDR2 (germline): SGHDN, FVKESK. V was trimmed by 3 bases and J by 4 bases, leaving 19 bases between them. This CDR3 contains 17 residues. The CDR3 DNA is TGTGCCAGCAGCCACGTTCCAGGGGCTGGGGAATACAATGAGCAGTTCTTC. This sequence encodes CASSHVPGAGEYNEQFF. Variable domain in full (rest from reference TRBV14 and TRBJ2-1): EAGVTQFPSHSVIEKGQTVTLRCDPISGHDNLYWYRRVMGKEIKFLLHFVKESKQDESGMPNNRFLAERTGGTYSTLKVQPAELEDSGVYFCASSHVPGAGEYNEQFFGPGTRLTVL.